The next 19 T cell receptor beta chains were all read from a single sample in a study of T cell repertoires in aging, cancer and after chemotherapy (dated by TCRdb to the late 2010s). The instrument given in TCRdb is Illumina MiSeq. Rearranged TRB sequences spanning V, D and J segments were amplified by multiplex touch-down PCR using a mixed TRB-A/B primer pool. TCRdb took the public reads, trimmed them with fastp at Q25, ran MiXCR for clone calling and kept in-frame beta chains. Here each entry gathers all rows of one CDR3 protein and keeps the most common genes and DNA. A total of about 17,000 distinct CDR3 sequences appear in this sample, 50% of them only once. The leading ten clones occupy 10% of the sample. TCR beta rearrangements were amplified from genomic DNA extracted from peripheral blood rather than from sorted cells or RNA. Material for sequencing was blood. Every receptor here comes from a human donor in good health.

The V call is TRBV27, the J call TRBJ2-7; TRBD2 matches 10 bases. Germline lookup yields CDR1 MNHEY and CDR2 SMNVEV (reference sequence). The CDR3 covers 14 residues. With 6 bases clipped from V and 4 bases from J, the junction kept 6 bases outside the gene matches. The CDR3 loop reads CASSPGLAKYEQYF. The CDR3 DNA reads TGTGCCAGCAGCCCGGGACTAGCGAAATACGAGCAGTACTTC.

The chain has TRBV12-3 or TRBV12-4 and TRBJ2-7; no definite D call. The CDR3 is 13 amino acids. V lost 8 bases, J lost 0 bases, and 11 bases lay in between. This CDR3 reads CASGGKSSYEQYF. The CDR3 nucleotides are TGTGCCAGCGGCGGTAAAAGCTCCTACGAGCAGTACTTC.

This clonotype has only a few counts. V is TRBV6-1 and J is TRBJ2-3; D may be TRBD2 (6 bases). V was shortened by 6 bases and J by 0 bases, with 13 bases between the two germline ends. CDR3 length: 15 amino acids. Germline values: CDR1 MNHNS, CDR2 SASEGT. The DNA of the CDR3 is TGTGCCAGCAGACGGGACTCCTTAAGCACAGATACGCAGTATTTT. Protein: CASRRDSLSTDTQYF.

J is TRBJ1-2 and V is TRBV29-1, with 8 bases that match TRBD1. The CDR3 loop spans 15 amino acids. Per germline, CDR1 SQVTM and CDR2 ANQGSEA. Trimming at V came to 7 bases and at J to 2 bases, leaving 12 bases not matched to a gene. CDR3 sequence (DNA): TGCAGCGCCGGGGGGGGGACAGGCATCAACTATGGCTACACCTTC. It yields the protein CSAGGGTGINYGYTF.

This clonotype has a handful of counts. This chain uses TRBV11-1 with TRBJ2-2; D call uncertain. Trimming cost V 5 bases and J 4 bases, with 5 bases left between them. Germline loops: CDR1 SGHAT, CDR2 FQDESV (reference sequence). The CDR3 length is 12 residues. The CDR3 DNA reads TGTGCCAGCAGCCACCTCACCGGGGAGCTGTTTTTT. Residues: CASSHLTGELFF. Filled out from reference TRBV11-1 and TRBJ2-2, the complete variable domain reads EAEVAQSPRYKITEKSQAVAFWCDPISGHATLYWYRQILGQGPELLVQFQDESVVDDSQLPKDRFSAERLKGVDSTLKIQPAELGDSAMYLCASSHLTGELFFGEGSRLTVL.

J is TRBJ2-7 and V is TRBV11-1, with D maybe TRBD2 (5 bases). This CDR3 has 16 amino acids. Trimming cost V 5 bases and J 6 bases, with 23 bases left between them. Germline CDR1 SGHAT, CDR2 FQDESV (reference sequence). The CDR3 DNA reads as TGTGCCAGCAGCCTCAGCTCGCTTGGGGAGTTAGGCGAGCAGTACTTC. This gives the protein CASSLSSLGELGEQYF.

The table lists this clonotype with a count of one. This chain joins TRBV18 and TRBJ2-1; TRBD1 is a possible D gene (5 bases). Germline loops: CDR1 KGHSH, CDR2 LQKENI. Between the trimmed V and J ends, which lost 0 bases and 5 bases, there was a span of 11 bases. The length of the CDR3 is 15 residues. For the CDR3, the DNA is TGTGCCAGCTCACCACCGGGGCAGCGAAACAATGAGCAGTTCTTC. It specifies CASSPPGQRNNEQFF.

This chain connects TRBV12-3 or TRBV12-4 to TRBJ2-2, with 11 positions matching TRBD2. The CDR3 extends over 16 amino acids. Unmatched junction bases numbered 9, after V lost 5 bases and J lost 7 bases. The DNA for the CDR3 is TGTGCCAGCAGTCGTAGCGGGAGGGCGTTGGGCGGGGAGCTGTTTTTT. Protein product: CASSRSGRALGGELFF.

The CDR3 DNA reads as TGTGCCAGCAGCCGACCCGCTAGCGGGATAAACGACGAGCAGTACTTC. It translates to CASSRPASGINDEQYF. The chain carries TRBV13 and TRBJ2-7, with TRBD2 matching over 9 bases. The CDR3 contains 16 residues. Germline CDR1 and CDR2: PRHDT and FYEKMQ (reference sequence). J lost 5 bases, V lost 5 bases, and 13 bases had no gene match.

The rearrangement uses TRBV6-5 and TRBJ2-7; 10 bases fit TRBD2. V was clipped by 6 bases and J by 6 bases; unmatched bases: 5. This CDR3 is 13 amino acids long. Germline lookup yields CDR1 MNHEY and CDR2 SVGAGI. CDR3 residues: CASSSGRASEQYF. The CDR3 bases are TGTGCCAGCAGCAGCGGGAGGGCGTCCGAGCAGTACTTC.

V and J are TRBV6-2 or TRBV6-3 and TRBJ2-1; TRBD1 aligns across 8 bases. This CDR3 is 14 amino acids long. Germline values: CDR1 MNHEY, CDR2 SVGEGT. Trimming at V came to 4 bases and at J to 7 bases, leaving 6 bases not matched to a gene. Here the CDR3 reads CASSSGQGPNEQFF. The CDR3 DNA reads as TGTGCCAGCAGTTCCGGACAGGGTCCTAATGAGCAGTTCTTC.

A few counts support this clonotype. The CDR3 reads CASSPGQFNEQFF. The DNA of the CDR3 is TGTGCCAGCTCACCGGGACAATTCAATGAGCAGTTCTTC. V is TRBV18 and J is TRBJ2-1; possibly TRBD1 for D (6 bases). The V and J ends lost 3 bases and 6 bases respectively, with 9 bases between them. Per the germline V gene, CDR1 is KGHSH and CDR2 is LQKENI. There are 13 residues in the CDR3. Full variable domain (rest looked up from reference TRBV18 and TRBJ2-1): NAGVMQNPRHLVRRRGQEARLRCSPMKGHSHVYWYRQLPEEGLKFMVYLQKENIIDESGMPKERFSAEFPKEGPSILRIQQVVRGDSAAYFCASSPGQFNEQFFGPGTRLTVL.

As regards this clonotype: The junction and the germline gene differ at one end; a read error may be behind it. The chain joins TRBV12-3 or TRBV12-4 to TRBJ2-7, with 11 bases matching TRBD2. The CDR3 is 14 amino acids. In nucleotides, the CDR3 is TGTGCCAGCAGCTTAGCGGGAGGGCCGGACGAGCAGTACTTC. It specifies CASSLAGGPDEQYF.

In its sample, this clonotype is medium-sized (0.01 to 0.1%). The rearrangement uses TRBV29-1 and TRBJ2-5; D unclear. The ends were cut back, 3 bases at V and 5 bases at J, with 1 base in the middle. The V gene's germline CDR1 is SQVTM and CDR2 ANQGSEA. CDR3 size: 9 residues. This CDR3 is CSVEETQYF. CDR3 coding DNA: TGCAGCGTTGAGGAGACCCAGTACTTC.

This clonotype was detected only a few times. The gene calls are TRBV6-5 and TRBJ1-2; D may be TRBD1 (6 bases). CDR3 length: 15 residues. Trimming removed 5 bases from V and 8 bases from J, with 21 bases in between. Germline V CDR1 and CDR2: MNHEY, SVGAGI. CDR3 region: CASSRSGTNPRGYTF. In DNA, the CDR3 is TGTGCCAGCAGTCGATCCGGGACAAACCCTCGCGGCTACACCTTC.

The J gene is TRBJ2-2, the V gene TRBV15; TRBD2 matches at 10 bases. The germline CDR1 and CDR2 sequences are LNHNV and YYDKDF (reference sequence). V dropped 8 bases and J dropped 4; count of bases not matched to a gene: 10. The CDR3 spans 16 residues. This chain's CDR3 is CATEKPGLALTGELFF. The CDR3 region has the DNA TGTGCCACCGAGAAACCGGGACTAGCGCTCACCGGGGAGCTGTTTTTT.

The chain joins TRBV6-2 or TRBV6-3 to TRBJ2-7; 10 bases line up with TRBD2. Germline loops: CDR1 MNHEY, CDR2 SVGEGT. The CDR3 sequence is 18 residues long. Trimming took 4 bases from V and 2 from J; bases not matched to a gene: 14. The CDR3 is CASSFEREGAKRTYEQYF. In DNA, the CDR3 is TGTGCCAGCAGTTTTGAGCGGGAGGGTGCTAAGAGGACCTACGAGCAGTACTTC.

This rearrangement joins TRBV27 to TRBJ2-3, with 7 nucleotides matching TRBD2. Per germline, CDR1 MNHEY and CDR2 SMNVEV (reference sequence). The CDR3 length is 14 residues. J gave up 2 bases and V 6 bases, and 5 bases lay outside the gene matches. The CDR3 protein is CASRMLAATDTQYF. The CDR3 coding sequence is TGTGCCAGCAGGATGCTAGCGGCCACAGATACGCAGTATTTT.

The chain couples TRBV13 to TRBJ2-3; 8 bases map to TRBD1. The V gene end was trimmed by 6 bases and the J gene end by 4 bases; junction bases not matched to a gene: 9. Looked up from germline, CDR1 is PRHDT and CDR2 is FYEKMQ (reference sequence). The CDR3 runs to 15 residues. CDR3 DNA sequence: TGTGCCAGCAGGGATCTCCAGGGGGCTGCAGATACGCAGTATTTT. Amino acid sequence: CASRDLQGAADTQYF.